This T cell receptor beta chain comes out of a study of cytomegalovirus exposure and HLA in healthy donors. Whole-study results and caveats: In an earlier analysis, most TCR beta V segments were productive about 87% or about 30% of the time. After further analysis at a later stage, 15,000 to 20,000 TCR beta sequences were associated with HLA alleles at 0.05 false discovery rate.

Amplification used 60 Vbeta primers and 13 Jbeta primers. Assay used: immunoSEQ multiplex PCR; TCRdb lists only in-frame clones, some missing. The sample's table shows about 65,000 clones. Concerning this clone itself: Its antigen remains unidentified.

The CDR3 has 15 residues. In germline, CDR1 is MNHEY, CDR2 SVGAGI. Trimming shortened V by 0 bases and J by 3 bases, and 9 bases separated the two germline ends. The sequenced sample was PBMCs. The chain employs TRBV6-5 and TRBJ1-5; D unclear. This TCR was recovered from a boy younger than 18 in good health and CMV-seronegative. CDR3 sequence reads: CASSYSGDTNQPQHF. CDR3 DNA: TGTGCCAGCAGTTACTCGGGCGATACCAATCAGCCCCAGCATTTT.